The 11 T cell receptor beta chains listed next were all sequenced from one sample in a study of cytomegalovirus exposure and HLA in healthy donors. The PCR contained 60 Vbeta and 13 Jbeta primers. TCRdb's copy holds only in-frame clones and misses some; the assay was immunoSEQ multiplex PCR. The profile covers 150,000 to 200,000 clones, with roughly 85% appearing a single time and 1% taken by the ten largest. Sequenced sample: PBMCs. These receptors were obtained from a boy aged 2 to 10 in good health and CMV-seronegative.

This chain joins TRBV10-1 and TRBJ2-3; maybe TRBD2 (5 bases). The CDR3 runs to 13 residues. Germline V lookup: CDR1 WNHNN, CDR2 SYGVQD (reference sequence). The V end was cut by 11 bases, the J end by 6 bases, with 18 bases between. The CDR3 loop reads CASSGPGSDTQYF. For the CDR3, the DNA is TGCGCCTCCTCAGGACCTGGGAGTGATACGCAGTATTTT.

CDR3 amino acids: CATSKGVRDQPQHF. CDR3 sequence (DNA): TGTGCCACCAGTAAAGGGGTACGAGATCAGCCCCAGCATTTT. The rearrangement joins TRBV15 to TRBJ1-5; TRBD1 is a possible D gene (5 bases). Between the trimmed V and J ends, which lost 6 bases and 5 bases, there was a span of 14 bases. The CDR3 is 14 residues long. Germline values: CDR1 LNHNV, CDR2 YYDKDF (reference sequence).

The chain has TRBV18 and TRBJ2-5; 10 nucleotides agree with TRBD1. The CDR3 totals 14 residues. Germline CDR1 KGHSH, CDR2 LQKENI. Trimming took 7 bases from V and 5 from J; bases not matched to a gene: 7. In DNA form, the CDR3 reads TGTGCCAGCTTAAAGACAGGGGGCCTGGAGACCCAGTACTTC. It is translated as CASLKTGGLETQYF.

The chain employs TRBV28 and TRBJ2-1; weak D call: TRBD2 (5 bases). This CDR3 comprises 22 residues. CDR1 is MDHEN, CDR2 SYDVKM, per germline. Deletions cut 4 bases from V and 9 bases from J, with 40 bases between. CDR3 sequence: CASSSLSFPGLRSERIHGEQFF. CDR3 bases: TGTGCCAGCAGTTCACTATCGTTTCCAGGACTCCGGAGCGAGCGGATTCATGGTGAGCAGTTCTTC.

This clone is a singleton in its sample. The J gene is TRBJ2-1, the V gene TRBV13; 10 bases agree with TRBD2. The germline V gene has CDR1 PRHDT and CDR2 FYEKMQ (reference sequence). V lost 7 bases and J lost 0; bases outside the gene matches: 6. The CDR3 is 16 amino acids. As DNA, the CDR3 is TGTGCCAGCATTCCGAGCGGGAGGGTCTCCTACAATGAGCAGTTCTTC. Encoded protein: CASIPSGRVSYNEQFF. The full variable domain, with the rest looked up from reference TRBV13 and TRBJ2-1, is AAGVIQSPRHLIKEKRETATLKCYPIPRHDTVYWYQQGPGQDPQFLISFYEKMQSDKGSIPDRFSAQQFSDYHSELNMSSLELGDSALYFCASIPSGRVSYNEQFFGPGTRLTVL.

J is TRBJ2-1 and V is TRBV9, with 9 bases aligning to TRBD1. Looked up from germline, CDR1 is SGDLS and CDR2 is YYNGEE. Trimming removed 3 bases from V and 10 bases from J; junction bases left unmatched: 17. CDR3 size: 17 residues. Here the CDR3 DNA reads TGTGCCAGCAGCGGGGCCGGTGGGACAGGGCCCTCCGGAGAGCAGTTCTTC. Protein product: CASSGAGGTGPSGEQFF.

The chain recombines TRBV7-2 with TRBJ2-3; D may be TRBD1 (7 bases). The CDR3 length is 16 residues. Germline CDR1 and CDR2: SGHTA and FQGNSA. Deletions cut 3 bases from V and 10 bases from J, with 23 bases between. The CDR3 coding sequence is TGTGCCAGCAGCTTCGGGAGCCGGGCCCAAACAGGGGCGCAGTATTTT. It is translated as CASSFGSRAQTGAQYF.

The genes are TRBV19 and TRBJ1-2; D not resolved. Looked up from germline, CDR1 is LNHDA and CDR2 is SQIVND (reference sequence). CDR3 length equals 14 residues. The V and J ends lost 3 bases and 4 bases respectively, with 12 bases between them. The CDR3 DNA reads TGTGCCAGTAGTATGAGAGAAACCTTCTATGGCTACACCTTC. It codes for CASSMRETFYGYTF. The complete variable domain, with remaining parts taken from reference TRBV19 and TRBJ1-2, reads DGGITQSPKYLFRKEGQNVTLSCEQNLNHDAMYWYRQDPGQGLRLIYYSQIVNDFQKGDIAEGYSVSREKKESFPLTVTSAQKNPTAFYLCASSMRETFYGYTFGSGTRLTVV.

The chain has TRBV28 and TRBJ1-2, with 8 nucleotides matching TRBD1. Per germline, CDR1 MDHEN and CDR2 SYDVKM. V dropped 7 bases and J dropped 6; count of bases not matched to a gene: 13. CDR3 length equals 15 residues. CDR3 nucleotide sequence: TGTGCCAGCAATGCTCAGGGGGCTCGGCTGAATGGCTACACCTTC. It encodes CASNAQGARLNGYTF.

This clone occurred a few times. The V gene is TRBV6-4, the J gene TRBJ2-5, with D possibly being TRBD2 (5 bases). V was trimmed by 4 bases and J by 4 bases, leaving 19 bases between them. Germline V gene data show CDR1 as MRHNA and CDR2 as SNTAGT. CDR3 length: 16 amino acids. The CDR3 here is CASSARPSEGAETQYF. DNA for the CDR3: TGTGCCAGCAGTGCTCGGCCCTCCGAGGGAGCAGAGACCCAGTACTTC.

The chain recombines TRBV6-1 with TRBJ1-2; D is undetermined. Trimming took 2 bases from V and 2 from J, leaving 9 bases between them. CDR1 and CDR2 from the germline V gene are MNHNS and SASEGT. This CDR3 comprises 14 residues. CDR3 bases: TGTGCCAGCAGTGAACAGACGGAGAACTATGGCTACACCTTC. Translation: CASSEQTENYGYTF.